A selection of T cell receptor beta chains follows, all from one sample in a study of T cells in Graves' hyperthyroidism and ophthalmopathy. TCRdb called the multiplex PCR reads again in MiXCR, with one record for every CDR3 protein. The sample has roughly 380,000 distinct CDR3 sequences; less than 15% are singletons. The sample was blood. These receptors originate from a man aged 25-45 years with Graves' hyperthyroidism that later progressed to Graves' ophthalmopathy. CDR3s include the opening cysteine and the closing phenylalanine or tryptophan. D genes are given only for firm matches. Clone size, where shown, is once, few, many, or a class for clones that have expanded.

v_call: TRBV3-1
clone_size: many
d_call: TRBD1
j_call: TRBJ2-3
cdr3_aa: CASSHGQGGDTQYF
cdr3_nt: TGTGCCAGCAGTCATGGACAGGGAGGAGATACGCAGTATTTT

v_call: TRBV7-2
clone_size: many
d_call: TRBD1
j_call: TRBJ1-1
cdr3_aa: CASSSDRVNTEAFF
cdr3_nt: TGTGCCAGCAGCTCTGACAGGGTGAACACTGAAGCTTTCTTT

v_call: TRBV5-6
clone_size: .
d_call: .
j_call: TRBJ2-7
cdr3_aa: CASSFGTHFEQYF
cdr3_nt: TGTGCCAGCAGCTTCGGGACACACTTCGAGCAGTACTTC

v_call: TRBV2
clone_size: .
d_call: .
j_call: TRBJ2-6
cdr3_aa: CASSEQGSSGANVLTF
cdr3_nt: TGTGCCAGCAGTGAACAGGGGAGCTCTGGGGCCAACGTCCTGACTTTC

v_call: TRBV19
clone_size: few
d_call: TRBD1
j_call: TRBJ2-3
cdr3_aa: CASLDRDTDTQYF
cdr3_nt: TGTGCCAGTCTCGACAGGGACACAGATACGCAGTATTTT

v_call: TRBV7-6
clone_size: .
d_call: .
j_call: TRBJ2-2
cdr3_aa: CASSLLNAGAGTGELFF
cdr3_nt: TGTGCCAGCAGCTTATTGAATGCGGGGGCTGGTACCGGGGAGCTGTTTTTT

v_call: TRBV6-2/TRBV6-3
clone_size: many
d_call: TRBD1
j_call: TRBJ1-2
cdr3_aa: CASSPNPGQGARNGYTF
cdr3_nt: TGTGCCAGCAGTCCGAACCCGGGACAGGGGGCGCGGAATGGCTACACCTTC

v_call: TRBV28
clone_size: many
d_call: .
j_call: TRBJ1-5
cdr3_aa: CASSLLDNRNQPQHF
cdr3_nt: TGTGCCAGCAGTTTATTGGACAATCGCAATCAGCCCCAGCATTTT

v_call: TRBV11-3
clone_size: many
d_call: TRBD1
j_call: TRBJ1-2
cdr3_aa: CASSLTGAANYGYTF
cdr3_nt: TGTGCCAGCAGTTTAACAGGGGCGGCGAACTATGGCTACACCTTC

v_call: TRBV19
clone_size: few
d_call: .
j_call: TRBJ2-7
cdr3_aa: CASRHRRVGYEQYF
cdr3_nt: TGTGCCAGTAGACACAGGAGGGTAGGGTACGAGCAGTACTTC

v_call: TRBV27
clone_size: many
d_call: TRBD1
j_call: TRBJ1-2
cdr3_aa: CASSRTGVDYGYTF
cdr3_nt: TGTGCCAGCAGCCGGACAGGGGTTGACTATGGCTACACCTTC

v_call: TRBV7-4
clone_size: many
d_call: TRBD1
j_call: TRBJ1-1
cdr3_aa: CASSLAVDRGPVHAFF
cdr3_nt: TGTGCCAGCAGCTTAGCCGTGGACAGGGGACCGGTTCACGCTTTCTTT

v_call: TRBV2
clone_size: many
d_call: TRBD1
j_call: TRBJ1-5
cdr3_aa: CASSAGGQAQPQHF
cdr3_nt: TGTGCCAGCAGTGCGGGAGGACAGGCTCAGCCCCAGCATTTT

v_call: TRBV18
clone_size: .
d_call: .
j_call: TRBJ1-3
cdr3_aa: CASSPRDVGNTIYF
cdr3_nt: TGTGCCAGCTCACCCCGGGACGTAGGAAACACCATATATTTT

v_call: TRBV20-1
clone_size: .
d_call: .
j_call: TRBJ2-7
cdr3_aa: CSGTNRGGLSSYEQYF
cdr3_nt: TGCAGTGGCACGAATCGCGGCGGTTTGAGCTCCTACGAGCAGTACTTC

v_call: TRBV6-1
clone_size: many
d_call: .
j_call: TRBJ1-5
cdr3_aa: CASSYRGRSNQPQHF
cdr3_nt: TGTGCCAGCAGTTATAGGGGTCGTAGCAATCAGCCCCAGCATTTT

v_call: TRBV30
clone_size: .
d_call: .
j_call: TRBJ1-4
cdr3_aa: CAWSVRADEKLFF
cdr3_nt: TGTGCCTGGAGTGTAAGGGCGGATGAAAAACTGTTTTTT

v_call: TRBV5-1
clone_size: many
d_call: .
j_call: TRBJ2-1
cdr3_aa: CASSLDTHEQFF
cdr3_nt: TGCGCCAGCAGCTTGGACACCCATGAGCAGTTCTTC

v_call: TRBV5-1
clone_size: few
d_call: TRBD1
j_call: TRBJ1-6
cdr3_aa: CASSHRGPDSPLHF
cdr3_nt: TGCGCCAGCAGCCACAGGGGGCCGGATTCACCCCTCCACTTT

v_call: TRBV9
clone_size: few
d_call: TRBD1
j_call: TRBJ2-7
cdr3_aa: CASSASGQTISEQYF
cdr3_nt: TGTGCCAGCAGCGCATCGGGACAGACTATCTCCGAGCAGTACTTC

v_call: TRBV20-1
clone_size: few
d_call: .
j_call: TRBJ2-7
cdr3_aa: CSARVLERRQLRGSYEQYF
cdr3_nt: TGCAGTGCTAGAGTCCTGGAACGAAGACAGTTGAGGGGCTCCTACGAGCAGTACTTC

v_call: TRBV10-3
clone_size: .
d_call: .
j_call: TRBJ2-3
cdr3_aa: CAISVGKRTDTQYF
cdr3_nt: TGTGCCATCTCTGTGGGTAAACGCACAGATACGCAGTATTTT

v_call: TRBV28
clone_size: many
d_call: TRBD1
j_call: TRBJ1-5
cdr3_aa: CASSLIGDRRNQPQHF
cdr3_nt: TGTGCCAGCAGTCTAATAGGGGACAGGCGAAATCAGCCCCAGCATTTT

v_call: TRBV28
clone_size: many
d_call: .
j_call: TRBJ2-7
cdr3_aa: CASIGALASSYEQYF
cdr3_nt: TGTGCCAGCATTGGGGCCCTGGCCAGCTCCTACGAGCAGTACTTC

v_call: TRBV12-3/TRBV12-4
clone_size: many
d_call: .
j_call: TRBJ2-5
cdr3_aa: CASSLRQGRRETQYF
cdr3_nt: TGTGCCAGCAGTCTGAGGCAGGGGCGGCGGGAGACCCAGTACTTC

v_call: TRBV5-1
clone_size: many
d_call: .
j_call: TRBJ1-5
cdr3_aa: CASSLRQYTNSNQPQHF
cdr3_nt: TGCGCCAGCAGCTTGCGCCAGTACACAAATAGCAATCAGCCCCAGCATTTT

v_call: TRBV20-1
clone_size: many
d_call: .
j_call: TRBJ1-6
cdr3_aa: CSAITNYNSPLHF
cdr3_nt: TGCAGTGCTATTACCAACTATAATTCACCCCTCCACTTT

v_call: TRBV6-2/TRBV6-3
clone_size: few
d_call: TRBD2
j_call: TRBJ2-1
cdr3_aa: CASRSRGEYNEQFF
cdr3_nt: TGTGCCAGCAGATCTCGGGGGGAATACAATGAGCAGTTCTTC

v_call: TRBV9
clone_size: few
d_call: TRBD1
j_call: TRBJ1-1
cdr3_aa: CASSEGAGPYTEAFF
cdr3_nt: TGTGCCAGCAGCGAGGGGGCCGGGCCCTACACTGAAGCTTTCTTT

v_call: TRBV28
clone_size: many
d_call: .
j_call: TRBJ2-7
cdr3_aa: CASSSTGTDDYEQYF
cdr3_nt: TGTGCCAGCAGTTCTACCGGGACCGACGACTACGAGCAGTACTTC

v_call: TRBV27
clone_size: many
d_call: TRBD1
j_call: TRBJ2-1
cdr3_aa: CASSLIGGDEQFF
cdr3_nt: TGTGCCAGCAGTTTAATAGGGGGCGATGAGCAGTTCTTC

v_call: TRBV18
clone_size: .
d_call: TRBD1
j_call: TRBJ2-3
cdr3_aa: CASSPDADRANTQYF
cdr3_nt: TGTGCCAGCTCACCGGATGCCGACAGGGCAAATACGCAGTATTTT

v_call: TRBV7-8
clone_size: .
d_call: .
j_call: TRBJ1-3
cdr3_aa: CASSLGFVTGPGNTIYF
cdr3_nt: TGTGCCAGCAGCTTAGGTTTCGTGACAGGACCAGGGAACACCATATATTTT

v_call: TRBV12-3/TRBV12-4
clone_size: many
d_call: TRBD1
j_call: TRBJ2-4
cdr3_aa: CASSWDRIAKNIQYF
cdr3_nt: TGTGCCAGCAGTTGGGACAGAATAGCCAAAAACATTCAGTACTTC

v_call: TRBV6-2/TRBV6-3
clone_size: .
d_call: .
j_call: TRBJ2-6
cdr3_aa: CASSYAGSGANVLTF
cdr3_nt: TGTGCCAGCAGTTACGCTGGCTCTGGGGCCAACGTCCTGACTTTC